This TCR beta chain was documented in a study of patients and donors after allogeneic stem cell transplantation. CDR1 and CDR2 from the germline V gene are DFQATT and SNEGSKA (reference sequence). The CDR3 is made up of 17 amino acids. Trimming stripped 5 bases from V and 0 bases from J, with 20 bases between. TCRdb ran MiXCR on the RT-PCR reads and lists one entry per CDR3 protein. The sample has 98,000 or so distinct CDR3 sequences, 35% seen once; the top ten hold approximately 30%. The receptor was derived from a human donor who was either an allogeneic HSCT recipient or a stem cell or donor lymphocyte infusion donor (not recorded which). It is not recorded whose cells these are; they may come from a transplant donor. Input material: blood, either unsorted or a sorted T cell fraction (not recorded which). The chain recombines TRBV20-1 with TRBJ1-5; TRBD1 is a possible D gene (6 bases). The CDR3 nucleotides are TGCAGTGCTCTGCGGACAGCGCTACCCTATAGCAATCAGCCCCAGCATTTT. It is translated as CSALRTALPYSNQPQHF.